This TCR beta chain was sequenced for a study of blood T cell repertoires in COVID-19. Study information: Both acute and convalescent COVID-19 samples were obtained from the United States, Italy and Spain. PBMCs, B-cell-depleted T cells, or T cells provided the cDNA or gDNA that made up the material.

Here immunoSEQ multiplex PCR was the method, and the copy in TCRdb shows in-frame clones only, minus some. This table holds about 72,000 clones, about nine tenths found once. The CDR3 has 16 amino acids. V trimming: 6 bases; J trimming: 2 bases; junction bases outside the gene matches: 5. CDR1 and CDR2 (germline): LNHDA, SQIVND (reference sequence). This clone was recorded a few times. This receptor was obtained from a man aged 65 to 85 with active or convalescent COVID-19. The sequencing sample was made of peripheral blood. The chain couples TRBV19 to TRBJ1-6; 9 nucleotides match TRBD1. The CDR3 DNA follows: TGTGCCAGTAGGCAACAGGGGGCAACCTATAATTCACCCCTCCACTTT. Its protein product is CASRQQGATYNSPLHF.